What follows are 14 T cell receptor beta chains derived from one specimen sequenced in a study of chemoradiotherapy in HPV16-positive cancers. Clones were read by immunoSEQ multiplex PCR, and TCRdb kept only the in-frame ones, dropping some. The sample includes roughly 8,300 clones, around 76% of them seen just once. This sample was taken from a patient who underwent chemoradiotherapy. These receptors all come from a human donor with HPV-associated anogenital cancer.

This clone was detected a few times. The chain carries TRBV6-6 and TRBJ1-4; D not certain. Between the trimmed V and J ends, which lost 2 bases and 7 bases, there was a span of 11 bases. The CDR3 runs to 14 residues. Germline V CDR1 and CDR2: MNHNY, SVGAGI (reference sequence). As DNA, the CDR3 is TGTGCCAGCAGTTACGCAGGCCTAGGTGAAAAACTGTTTTTT. It translates to CASSYAGLGEKLFF.

The chain has TRBV5-1 and TRBJ2-2; 7 nucleotides agree with TRBD2. The CDR3 runs 15 residues. Looked up from germline, CDR1 is SGHRS and CDR2 is YFSETQ. Losses at the gene ends were 1 base for V and 6 bases for J; bases not matched to a gene: 6. CDR3 region: CASSLLAGEAGELFF. In nucleotides, the CDR3 is TGCGCCAGCAGCTTGCTGGCGGGGGAGGCCGGGGAGCTGTTTTTT. Full variable domain (outside the CDR3, taken from reference TRBV5-1 and TRBJ2-2): KAGVTQTPRYLIKTRGQQVTLSCSPISGHRSVSWYQQTPGQGLQFLFEYFSETQRNKGNFPGRFSGRQFSNSRSEMNVSTLELGDSALYLCASSLLAGEAGELFFGEGSRLTVL.

The V gene is TRBV19, the J gene TRBJ2-1; 8 bases align to TRBD2. The CDR3 loop spans 14 amino acids. The germline V gene encodes CDR1 LNHDA and CDR2 SQIVND (reference sequence). V was clipped by 0 bases and J by 7 bases; unmatched bases: 2. CDR3 coding DNA: TGTGCCAGTAGTATAGATCGGGGGGGGAATGAGCAGTTCTTC. Translated: CASSIDRGGNEQFF.

The V gene is TRBV12-5, the J gene TRBJ1-5; unclear D gene. Trimming removed 0 bases from V and 0 bases from J, with 12 bases in between. The CDR3 totals 17 residues. Germline CDR1 reads LGHNT; CDR2 reads FRNRAP. The CDR3 DNA sequence: TGTGCTAGTGGTTTGGTACGCCAGGTGAATAGCAATCAGCCCCAGCATTTT. Protein: CASGLVRQVNSNQPQHF.

The rearrangement joins TRBV4-1 to TRBJ1-5; TRBD1 is a possible D gene (5 bases). Germline V gene sequence: CDR1 MGHRA, CDR2 YSYEKL. Trimming removed 4 bases from V and 4 bases from J, with 17 bases in between. The CDR3 spans 16 residues. CDR3 amino acids: CASSPPGTPSNQPQHF. CDR3 coding DNA: TGCGCCAGCAGCCCCCCCGGGACGCCTTCAAATCAGCCCCAGCATTTT.

This clone was seen a few times. The V call is TRBV2, the J call TRBJ1-1; D not certain. This CDR3 comprises 13 residues. V was shortened by 6 bases and J by 1 base, with 9 bases between the two germline ends. CDR1 is SNHLY, CDR2 FYNNEI, per germline. The CDR3 coding sequence is TGTGCCAGCAGGAAGACGAAGAACACTGAAGCTTTCTTT. Protein product: CASRKTKNTEAFF.

This clone showed up just a few times. The V gene is TRBV6-5, the J gene TRBJ2-2; D uncertain. CDR3 size: 14 residues. Trimming shortened V by 0 bases and J by 1 base, and 3 bases separated the two germline ends. The germline gives CDR1 MNHEY, CDR2 SVGAGI. As DNA, the CDR3 is TGTGCCAGCAGTTACTCAGGGAACACCGGGGAGCTGTTTTTT. Translated: CASSYSGNTGELFF.

V is TRBV27 and J is TRBJ2-1; 8 bases match TRBD1. Germline lookup yields CDR1 MNHEY and CDR2 SMNVEV (reference sequence). The V gene end was trimmed by 5 bases and the J gene end by 7 bases; junction bases not matched to a gene: 4. The CDR3 runs 13 residues. CDR3 protein: CASSPRQGNEQFF. The CDR3 bases are TGTGCCAGCAGTCCCCGACAGGGGAATGAGCAGTTCTTC.

The V gene is TRBV5-1, the J gene TRBJ1-3; D might be TRBD1 (5 bases). The germline V and J ends were trimmed by 0 bases and 4 bases, with 11 bases remaining between them. The CDR3 loop spans 15 amino acids. Germline V gives CDR1 SGHRS, CDR2 YFSETQ. The CDR3 sequence: CASSLGPQGGNTIYF. In DNA, the CDR3 is TGCGCCAGCAGCTTGGGCCCCCAGGGAGGAAACACCATATATTTT.

This sequence joins TRBV29-1 and TRBJ1-1; D may be TRBD1 (5 bases). V gave up 5 bases and J gave up 5 bases, with 21 bases separating them. Germline V gene sequence: CDR1 SQVTM, CDR2 ANQGSEA. The CDR3 contains 15 residues. The CDR3 coding sequence is TGCAGCGTTACCGGGACCCCGGGTACTACAACTGAAGCTTTCTTT. Protein sequence: CSVTGTPGTTTEAFF.

The DNA of the CDR3 is TGCGCCAGCAGCCAAGTTTCAGAAAACATTCAGTACTTC. Translated: CASSQVSENIQYF. This rearrangement joins TRBV4-1 to TRBJ2-4, with D hard to call. CDR1 is MGHRA, CDR2 YSYEKL, per germline. This CDR3 is built from 13 residues. V lost 1 base and J 5 bases, leaving 6 bases between the germline ends.

The rearrangement joins TRBV6-1 to TRBJ2-1, with 10 bases aligning to TRBD2. Trimming removed 8 bases from V and 4 bases from J; junction bases left unmatched: 5. Germline CDR1 MNHNS, CDR2 SASEGT. CDR3 length equals 14 residues. The CDR3 here is CASSSGGSYNEQFF. The CDR3 DNA is TGTGCCAGCTCTAGCGGGGGTAGTTACAATGAGCAGTTCTTC.

The rearrangement joins TRBV2 to TRBJ1-4; D is undetermined. Trimming took off 7 bases at V and 6 bases at J, with 3 bases between the two ends. CDR3 size: 10 residues. Germline V lookup: CDR1 SNHLY, CDR2 FYNNEI. CDR3 loop: CASKDEKLFF. The CDR3 DNA reads as TGTGCCAGCAAGGATGAAAAACTGTTTTTT.

The chain has TRBV5-6 and TRBJ2-1; no clear D. This CDR3 is built from 13 residues. Germline V gene sequence: CDR1 SGHDT, CDR2 YYEEEE. V lost 3 bases to trimming and J lost 3 bases, with 7 bases between them. The CDR3 nucleotides are TGTGCCAGCAGCTCCCCCTACTACAATGAGCAGTTCTTC. Translation gives CASSSPYYNEQFF.